The 27 T cell receptor beta chains listed next were all sequenced from one sample in a study of blood T cell repertoires in COVID-19. TCRdb's copy holds only in-frame clones and misses some; the assay was immunoSEQ multiplex PCR. The sample lists around 290,000 clones; about 89% were seen once. Source material: peripheral blood. These receptors all stem from a man in his forties with acute or convalescent COVID-19.

This chain uses TRBV6-5 with TRBJ2-1, with D perhaps TRBD2 (6 bases). The CDR3 consists of 14 residues. Germline V gives CDR1 MNHEY, CDR2 SVGAGI. Deletions cut 6 bases from V and 5 bases from J, with 14 bases between. The CDR3, as DNA: TGTGCCAGCAGCAAATGGGGGGTTGACAATGAGCAGTTCTTC. This translates into CASSKWGVDNEQFF.

This rearrangement joins TRBV2 to TRBJ1-6; TRBD1 matches at 9 bases. Germline lookup yields CDR1 SNHLY and CDR2 FYNNEI. The CDR3 consists of 14 residues. V gave up 6 bases and J gave up 5 bases; unmatched junction bases: 2. DNA of the CDR3: TGTGCCAGCAGACGGGACAGGGATAATTCACCCCTCCACTTT. Translated: CASRRDRDNSPLHF.

The chain joins TRBV24-1 to TRBJ2-5, with D possibly being TRBD1 (6 bases). This CDR3 is 14 amino acids long. The ends were cut back, 3 bases at V and 5 bases at J, with 12 bases in the middle. Germline V CDR1 and CDR2: KGHDR, SFDVKD. The CDR3 DNA reads TGTGCCACCAGTGATCCAGGGGCACTGGAGACCCAGTACTTC. Translated: CATSDPGALETQYF.

This clone is a singleton in its sample. The chain has TRBV6-5 and TRBJ1-1; 10 bases fit TRBD1. With 7 bases clipped from V and 8 bases from J, the junction kept 7 bases outside the gene matches. Germline V gene data show CDR1 as MNHEY and CDR2 as SVGAGI. CDR3 length equals 13 residues. This CDR3 is CASKPTGGGEAFF. In DNA, the CDR3 is TGTGCCAGCAAACCGACAGGGGGCGGGGAAGCTTTCTTT.

The chain uses TRBV6-5 and TRBJ1-6, with D possibly matching TRBD1 (5 bases). Trimming left V 0 bases short and J 7 bases short, with 10 bases between. CDR3 length equals 15 residues. CDR1 is MNHEY and CDR2 is SVGAGI in the germline V gene. This CDR3 is CASSYSGTENSPLHF. In DNA, the CDR3 is TGTGCCAGCAGTTACTCGGGGACTGAGAATTCACCCCTCCACTTT.

V and J are TRBV7-6 and TRBJ1-6; D ambiguous. V was trimmed by 2 bases and J by 0 bases, leaving 8 bases between them. Germline V CDR1 and CDR2: SGHVS, FNYEAQ. This CDR3 contains 16 residues. This CDR3 reads CASSLSGSSYNSPLHF. DNA for the CDR3: TGTGCCAGCAGCTTATCGGGGAGCTCCTATAATTCACCCCTCCACTTT.

This chain links TRBV3-1 (or the pseudogene TRBV3-2) with TRBJ1-2; TRBD1 aligns across 8 bases. This CDR3 is built from 15 residues. The ends lost 4 bases at V and 8 bases at J; junction bases unmatched: 12. Germline lookup yields CDR1 LGHDT and CDR2 YNNKEL (reference sequence). The CDR3 here is CASSPRGTGGGGYTF. The CDR3 DNA sequence: TGTGCCAGCAGCCCGAGAGGGACAGGCGGAGGGGGCTACACCTTC.

The rearrangement links TRBV10-3 to TRBJ1-1; D might be TRBD1 (5 bases). Germline-derived CDR1 and CDR2 are ENHRY and SYGVKD. V dropped 2 bases and J dropped 2 bases, with 12 bases sitting between them. This CDR3 comprises 15 residues. The CDR3: CAISEVGHLNTEAFF. Here the CDR3 DNA reads TGTGCCATCAGTGAGGTGGGGCATCTTAACACTGAAGCTTTCTTT.

The rearrangement links TRBV6-1 to TRBJ2-3, with 8 nucleotides matching TRBD2. The CDR3 sequence is 16 residues long. Germline CDR1 reads MNHNS; CDR2 reads SASEGT. The trim removed 1 base at V and 2 bases at J, leaving 5 bases unmatched. CDR3 amino acids: CASSEGAGGFTDTQYF. The CDR3 DNA reads TGTGCCAGCAGTGAAGGGGCGGGGGGATTCACAGATACGCAGTATTTT.

The chain links TRBV4-2 to TRBJ1-4; weak D call: TRBD1 (5 bases). V gave up 6 bases and J gave up 8 bases, with 19 bases separating them. The CDR3 loop spans 15 amino acids. Germline V gene data show CDR1 as LGHNA and CDR2 as YNFKEQ. The CDR3 loop is CASRPGAGMKEKLFF. The CDR3 region has the DNA TGTGCCAGCAGGCCCGGGGCGGGGATGAAAGAAAAACTGTTTTTT.

The rearrangement links TRBV6-1 to TRBJ1-5, with D uncertain. V was cut by 3 bases and J by 5 bases, with 11 bases left in between. Germline-derived CDR1 and CDR2 are MNHNS and SASEGT. The CDR3 contains 14 residues. The CDR3 protein is CASSEGGGYQPQHF. The CDR3 DNA is TGTGCCAGCAGTGAGGGTGGAGGGTATCAGCCCCAGCATTTT.

The chain uses TRBV5-1 and TRBJ2-3; TRBD1 is a possible D gene (6 bases). The V and J ends lost 4 bases and 0 bases respectively, with 9 bases between them. Germline V gene data show CDR1 as SGHRS and CDR2 as YFSETQ. The CDR3 contains 14 residues. The CDR3 region is CASSETGSTDTQYF. DNA for the CDR3: TGCGCCAGCAGCGAGACAGGTAGCACAGATACGCAGTATTTT.

The J gene is TRBJ1-6, the V gene TRBV7-2; 7 bases fit TRBD1. Germline CDR1 is SGHTA and CDR2 is FQGNSA. Trimming took 5 bases from V and 3 from J; bases not matched to a gene: 7. The CDR3 covers 16 residues. The CDR3 loop is CASSRGQTIYNSPLHF. CDR3 nucleotides: TGTGCCAGCAGCCGGGGACAGACCATCTATAATTCACCCCTCCACTTT.

The chain carries TRBV9 and TRBJ2-1; 7 nucleotides match TRBD1. Unmatched junction bases numbered 9, after V lost 5 bases and J lost 13 bases. Germline CDR1 is SGDLS and CDR2 is YYNGEE. CDR3 length equals 12 residues. CDR3 in amino acids: CASSQEQGLQFF. The CDR3 coding sequence is TGTGCCAGCAGTCAAGAACAGGGGCTCCAGTTCTTC.

This chain connects TRBV19 to TRBJ2-7; 9 nucleotides match TRBD1. The germline V gene encodes CDR1 LNHDA and CDR2 SQIVND (reference sequence). V was clipped by 5 bases and J by 4 bases; unmatched bases: 6. There are 14 residues in the CDR3. CDR3 region: CASSSGTGKYEQYF. DNA for the CDR3: TGTGCCAGTAGTTCCGGGACAGGGAAGTACGAGCAGTACTTC.

J is TRBJ2-7 and V is TRBV12-3 or TRBV12-4, with D uncertain. The CDR3 is 11 amino acids. V lost 5 bases to trimming and J lost 8 bases, with 10 bases between them. The CDR3 protein is CASSSYDKQYF. CDR3 nucleotide sequence: TGTGCCAGCAGTAGCTACGATAAGCAGTACTTC.

CDR3 in DNA: TGTGCCAGCACCCCAGGTCTGGTAGAGACGCAGTATTTT. Amino acid sequence: CASTPGLVETQYF. The genes are TRBV11-2 and TRBJ2-3; D remains unclear. Per the germline V gene, CDR1 is SGHAT and CDR2 is FQNNGV. V dropped 7 bases and J dropped 9 bases, with 17 bases sitting between them. This CDR3 region has 13 residues.

This chain links TRBV3-1 (or the pseudogene TRBV3-2) with TRBJ1-2; a weak D match, TRBD1 (6 bases). Germline CDR1 is LGHDT and CDR2 is YNNKEL (reference sequence). CDR3 size: 13 residues. Deletions cut 5 bases from V and 8 bases from J, with 15 bases between. The CDR3 is CASSLRTASGYTF. The DNA for the CDR3 is TGTGCCAGCAGCTTGCGGACAGCTTCAGGCTACACCTTC.

This clone was seen a single time. The chain carries TRBV6-1 and TRBJ2-1, with D possibly TRBD1 on 6 matching bases. The germline CDR1 and CDR2 sequences are MNHNS and SASEGT. Trimming shortened V by 1 base and J by 1 base, and 14 bases separated the two germline ends. The CDR3 sequence is 17 residues long. This CDR3 is CASSEDIQGRSYNEQFF. CDR3 sequence (DNA): TGTGCCAGCAGTGAAGATATACAGGGTAGGTCCTACAATGAGCAGTTCTTC.

The V and J genes are TRBV9 and TRBJ1-2; no definite D call. The germline gives CDR1 SGDLS, CDR2 YYNGEE. Trimming stripped 0 bases from V and 4 bases from J, with 4 bases between. The length of the CDR3 is 12 residues. CDR3 bases: TGTGCCAGCAGCGTAGCGAGCTATGGCTACACCTTC. Amino acid sequence: CASSVASYGYTF.

V is TRBV20-1 and J is TRBJ1-1; maybe TRBD1 (5 bases). With 6 bases removed from V and 11 bases from J, the gap between germline ends came to 16 bases. The germline V gene encodes CDR1 DFQATT and CDR2 SNEGSKA (reference sequence). CDR3 length equals 11 residues. CDR3: CSASGPIGAFF. The CDR3 coding sequence is TGCAGTGCCTCAGGGCCCATTGGGGCTTTCTTT.

CDR3 nucleotide sequence: TGTGCCAGCAGCTCCCAAGGACAGGAAAATTCACCCCTCCACTTT. This encodes CASSSQGQENSPLHF. This sequence joins TRBV5-4 and TRBJ1-6, with TRBD1 matching 7 bases. Germline CDR1 is SGHNT and CDR2 is YYREEE (reference sequence). The CDR3 sequence is 15 residues long. The V and J ends lost 3 bases and 7 bases, in that order; junction bases with no gene match: 7.

The chain uses TRBV6-5 and TRBJ1-5, with TRBD1 matching 7 bases. After removal of 7 bases from V and 4 bases from J, the junction contained 4 bases not matched to a gene. This CDR3 spans 13 amino acids. Germline CDR1 MNHEY, CDR2 SVGAGI. The CDR3 loop reads CASKQGTNQPQHF. The CDR3 DNA reads TGTGCCAGCAAACAGGGGACGAATCAGCCCCAGCATTTT.

The chain combines TRBV3-1 (or the pseudogene TRBV3-2) with TRBJ1-3; D is unresolved. This CDR3 comprises 13 residues. Trimming took off 1 base at V and 4 bases at J, with 5 bases between the two ends. Germline-derived CDR1 and CDR2 are LGHDT and YNNKEL (reference sequence). The CDR3 spells CASSQGAGNTIYF. CDR3 DNA: TGTGCCAGCAGCCAAGGAGCAGGAAACACCATATATTTT.

The chain couples TRBV24-1 to TRBJ2-3, with 11 bases fitting TRBD2. Germline-derived CDR1 and CDR2 are KGHDR and SFDVKD. Unmatched junction bases numbered 7, after V lost 4 bases and J lost 5 bases. The CDR3 has 16 residues. CDR3 residues: CATSDFSGGEGDTQYF. The CDR3 coding sequence is TGTGCCACCAGTGACTTTAGCGGGGGGGAGGGAGATACGCAGTATTTT.

V and J are TRBV5-1 and TRBJ2-2; 9 nucleotides agree with TRBD1. With 4 bases clipped from V and 4 bases from J, the junction kept 5 bases outside the gene matches. The CDR3 runs to 15 residues. Germline-derived CDR1 and CDR2 are SGHRS and YFSETQ. The CDR3 loop is CASSTEGQGTGELFF. CDR3 bases: TGCGCCAGCAGCACGGAGGGACAGGGCACCGGGGAGCTGTTTTTT.

The chain uses TRBV2 and TRBJ2-7; D may be TRBD1 (6 bases). The CDR3 loop spans 12 amino acids. Germline assignment: CDR1 SNHLY and CDR2 FYNNEI. V lost 8 bases and J lost 3, with 11 bases in between. CDR3 protein: CASGADSYEQYF. For the CDR3, the DNA is TGTGCCAGCGGGGCGGACAGCTACGAGCAGTACTTC.